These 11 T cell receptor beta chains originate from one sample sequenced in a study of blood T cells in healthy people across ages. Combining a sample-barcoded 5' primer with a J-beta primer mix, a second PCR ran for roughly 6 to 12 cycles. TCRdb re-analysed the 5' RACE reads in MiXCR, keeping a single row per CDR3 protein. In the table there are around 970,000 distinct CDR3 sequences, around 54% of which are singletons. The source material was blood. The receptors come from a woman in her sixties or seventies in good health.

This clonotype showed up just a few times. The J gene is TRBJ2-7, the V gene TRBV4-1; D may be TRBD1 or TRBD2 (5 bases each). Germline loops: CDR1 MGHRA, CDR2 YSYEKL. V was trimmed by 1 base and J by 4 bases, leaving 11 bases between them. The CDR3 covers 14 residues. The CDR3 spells CASSQAGGWYEQYF. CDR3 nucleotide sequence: TGCGCCAGCAGCCAAGCTGGGGGTTGGTACGAGCAGTACTTC.

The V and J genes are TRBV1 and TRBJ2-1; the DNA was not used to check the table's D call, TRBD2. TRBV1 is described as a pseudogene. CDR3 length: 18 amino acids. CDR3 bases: TGCACCAGCAGCCAAGGAAGCTCACTAGCGGGAGGGTCACGGGAGCAGTTCTTC. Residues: CTSSQGSSLAGGSREQFF.

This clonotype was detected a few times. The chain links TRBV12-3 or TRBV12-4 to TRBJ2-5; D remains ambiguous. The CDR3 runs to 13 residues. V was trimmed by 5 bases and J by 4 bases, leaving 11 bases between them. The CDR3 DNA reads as TGTGCCAGCAGTCCACCGGTGGGAGAGACCCAGTACTTC. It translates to CASSPPVGETQYF.

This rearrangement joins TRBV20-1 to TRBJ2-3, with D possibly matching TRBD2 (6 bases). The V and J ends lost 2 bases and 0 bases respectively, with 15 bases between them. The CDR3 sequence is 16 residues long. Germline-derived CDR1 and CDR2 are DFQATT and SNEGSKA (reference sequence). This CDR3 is CSARPLRGTSTDTQYF. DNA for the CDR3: TGCAGTGCTAGACCTCTAAGAGGGACTAGCACAGATACGCAGTATTTT.

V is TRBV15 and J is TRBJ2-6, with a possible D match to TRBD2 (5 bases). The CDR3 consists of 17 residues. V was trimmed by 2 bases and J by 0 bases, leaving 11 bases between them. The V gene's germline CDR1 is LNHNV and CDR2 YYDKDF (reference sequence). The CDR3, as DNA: TGTGCCACCAGCAGAAATCGCCGGGACTCTGGGGCCAACGTCCTGACTTTC. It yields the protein CATSRNRRDSGANVLTF.

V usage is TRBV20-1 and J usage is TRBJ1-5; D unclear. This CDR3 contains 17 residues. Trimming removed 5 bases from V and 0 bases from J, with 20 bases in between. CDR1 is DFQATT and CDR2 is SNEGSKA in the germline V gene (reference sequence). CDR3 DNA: TGCAGTGCTGGGCCACCAAATGACTTATATAGCAATCAGCCCCAGCATTTT. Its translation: CSAGPPNDLYSNQPQHF.

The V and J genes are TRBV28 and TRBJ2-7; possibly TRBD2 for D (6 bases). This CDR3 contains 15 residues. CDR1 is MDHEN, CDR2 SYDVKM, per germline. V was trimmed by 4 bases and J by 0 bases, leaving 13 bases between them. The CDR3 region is CASSSQRRVSYEQYF. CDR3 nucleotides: TGTGCCAGCAGTTCACAGCGGAGGGTCTCCTACGAGCAGTACTTC.

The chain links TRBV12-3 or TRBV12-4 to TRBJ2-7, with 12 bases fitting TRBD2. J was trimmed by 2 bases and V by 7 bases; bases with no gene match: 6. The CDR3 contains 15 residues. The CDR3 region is CASTMGLAGPYEQYF. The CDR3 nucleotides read TGTGCCAGCACCATGGGACTAGCGGGCCCCTACGAGCAGTACTTC.

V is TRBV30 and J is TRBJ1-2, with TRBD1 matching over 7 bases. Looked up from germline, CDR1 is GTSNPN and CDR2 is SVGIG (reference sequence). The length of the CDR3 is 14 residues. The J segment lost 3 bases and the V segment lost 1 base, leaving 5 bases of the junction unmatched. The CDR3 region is CAWSADRYDYGYTF. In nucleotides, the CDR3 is TGTGCCTGGAGTGCGGACAGGTACGACTATGGCTACACCTTC.

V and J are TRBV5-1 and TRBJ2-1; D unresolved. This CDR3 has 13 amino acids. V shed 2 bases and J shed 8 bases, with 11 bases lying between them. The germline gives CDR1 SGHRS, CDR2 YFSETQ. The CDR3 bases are TGCGCCAGCAGCTTCGGACCAGGCGATGAGCAGTTCTTC. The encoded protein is CASSFGPGDEQFF.

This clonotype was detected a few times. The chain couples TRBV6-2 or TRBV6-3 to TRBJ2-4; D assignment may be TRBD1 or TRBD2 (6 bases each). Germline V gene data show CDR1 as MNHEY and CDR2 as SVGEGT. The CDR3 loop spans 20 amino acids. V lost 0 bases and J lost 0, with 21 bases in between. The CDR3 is CASSYSRGEGRGLAKNIQYF. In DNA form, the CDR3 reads TGTGCCAGCAGTTACTCGAGGGGAGAGGGCAGGGGACTAGCCAAAAACATTCAGTACTTC.